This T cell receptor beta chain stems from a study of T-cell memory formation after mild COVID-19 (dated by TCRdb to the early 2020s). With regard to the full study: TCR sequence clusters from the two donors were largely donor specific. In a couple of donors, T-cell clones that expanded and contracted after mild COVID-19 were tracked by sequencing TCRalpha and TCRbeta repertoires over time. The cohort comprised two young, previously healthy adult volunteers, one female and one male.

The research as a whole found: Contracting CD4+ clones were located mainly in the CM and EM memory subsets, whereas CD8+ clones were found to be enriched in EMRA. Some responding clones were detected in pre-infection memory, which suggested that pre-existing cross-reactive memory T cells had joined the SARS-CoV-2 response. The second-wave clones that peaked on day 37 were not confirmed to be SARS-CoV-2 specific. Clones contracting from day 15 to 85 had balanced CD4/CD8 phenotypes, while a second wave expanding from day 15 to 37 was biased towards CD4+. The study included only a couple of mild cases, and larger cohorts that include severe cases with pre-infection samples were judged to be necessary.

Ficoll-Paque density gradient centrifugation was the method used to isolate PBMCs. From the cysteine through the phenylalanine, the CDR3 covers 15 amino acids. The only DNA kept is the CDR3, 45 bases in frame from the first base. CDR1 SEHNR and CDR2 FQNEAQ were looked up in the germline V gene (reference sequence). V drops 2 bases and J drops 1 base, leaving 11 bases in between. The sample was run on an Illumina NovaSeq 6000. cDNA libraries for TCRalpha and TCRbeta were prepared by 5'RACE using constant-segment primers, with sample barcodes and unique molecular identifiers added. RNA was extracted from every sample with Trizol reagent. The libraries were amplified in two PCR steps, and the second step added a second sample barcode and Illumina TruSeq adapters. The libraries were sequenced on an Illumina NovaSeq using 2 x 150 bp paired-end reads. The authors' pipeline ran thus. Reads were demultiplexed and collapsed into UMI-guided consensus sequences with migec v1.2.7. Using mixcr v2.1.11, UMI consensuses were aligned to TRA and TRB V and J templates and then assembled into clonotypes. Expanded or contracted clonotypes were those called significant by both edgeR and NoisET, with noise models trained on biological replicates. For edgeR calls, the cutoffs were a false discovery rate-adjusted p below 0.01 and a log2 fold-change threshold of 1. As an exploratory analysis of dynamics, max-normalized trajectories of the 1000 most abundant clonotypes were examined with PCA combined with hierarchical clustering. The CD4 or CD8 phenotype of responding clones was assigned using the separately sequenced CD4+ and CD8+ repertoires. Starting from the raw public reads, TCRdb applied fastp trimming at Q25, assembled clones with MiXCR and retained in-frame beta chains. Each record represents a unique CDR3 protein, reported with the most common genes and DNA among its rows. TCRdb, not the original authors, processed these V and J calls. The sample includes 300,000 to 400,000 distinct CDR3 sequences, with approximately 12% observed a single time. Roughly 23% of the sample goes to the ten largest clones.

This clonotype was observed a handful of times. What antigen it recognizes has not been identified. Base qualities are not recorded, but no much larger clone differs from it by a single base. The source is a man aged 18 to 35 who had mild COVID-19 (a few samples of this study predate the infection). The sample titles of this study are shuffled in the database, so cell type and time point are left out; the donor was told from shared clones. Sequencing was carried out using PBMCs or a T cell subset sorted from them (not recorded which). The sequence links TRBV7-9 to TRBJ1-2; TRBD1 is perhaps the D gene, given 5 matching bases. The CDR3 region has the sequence CASSLSGGVNYGYTF. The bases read TGTGCCAGCAGCTTATCCGGGGGGGTTAACTATGGCTACACCTTC.